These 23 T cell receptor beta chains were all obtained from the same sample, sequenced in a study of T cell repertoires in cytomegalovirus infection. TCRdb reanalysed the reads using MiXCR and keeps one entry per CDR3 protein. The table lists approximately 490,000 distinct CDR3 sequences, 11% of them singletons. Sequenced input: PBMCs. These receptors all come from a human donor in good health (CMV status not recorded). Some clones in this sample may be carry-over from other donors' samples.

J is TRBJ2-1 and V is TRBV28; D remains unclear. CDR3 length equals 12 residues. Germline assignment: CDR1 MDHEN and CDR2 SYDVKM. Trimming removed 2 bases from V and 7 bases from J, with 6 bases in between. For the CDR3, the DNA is TGTGCCAGCAGTTTAGCGGTTAATGAGCAGTTCTTC. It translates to CASSLAVNEQFF.

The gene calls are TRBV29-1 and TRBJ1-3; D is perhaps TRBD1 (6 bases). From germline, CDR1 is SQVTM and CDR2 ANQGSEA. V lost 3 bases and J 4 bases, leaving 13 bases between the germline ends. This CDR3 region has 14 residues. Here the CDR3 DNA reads TGCAGCGTTGATTCGGGGGGCTTGGGAAACACCATATATTTT. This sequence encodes CSVDSGGLGNTIYF.

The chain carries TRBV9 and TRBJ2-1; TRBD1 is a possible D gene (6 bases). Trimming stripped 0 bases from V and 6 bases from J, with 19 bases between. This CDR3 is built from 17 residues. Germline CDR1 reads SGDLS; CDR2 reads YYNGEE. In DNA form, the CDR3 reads TGTGCCAGCAGCGTAGTCGGAACAGGGAGTCCCTCCAATGAGCAGTTCTTC. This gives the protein CASSVVGTGSPSNEQFF.

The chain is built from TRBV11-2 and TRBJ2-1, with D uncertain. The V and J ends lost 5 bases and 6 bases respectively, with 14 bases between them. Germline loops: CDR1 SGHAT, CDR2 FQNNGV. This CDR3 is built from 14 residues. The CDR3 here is CASSHGPRSNEQFF. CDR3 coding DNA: TGTGCCAGCAGCCACGGTCCCAGGTCCAATGAGCAGTTCTTC.

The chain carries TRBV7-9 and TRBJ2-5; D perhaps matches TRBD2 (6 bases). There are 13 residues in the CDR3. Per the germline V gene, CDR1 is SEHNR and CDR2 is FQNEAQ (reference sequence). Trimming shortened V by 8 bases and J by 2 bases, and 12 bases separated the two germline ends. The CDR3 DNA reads TGTGCCAGCCGGGGGTCGGATCAAGAGACCCAGTACTTC. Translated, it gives CASRGSDQETQYF.

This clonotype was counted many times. The CDR3 DNA reads as TGTGCCAGCAGCCCGAGACTTGACAGGGCGAGGGCTCCTTACGAGCAGTACTTC. Amino acid sequence: CASSPRLDRARAPYEQYF. The rearrangement uses TRBV7-9 and TRBJ2-7, with TRBD1 identical over 7 bases. The CDR3 extends over 18 amino acids. Germline V CDR1 and CDR2: SEHNR, FQNEAQ (reference sequence). J lost 4 bases, V lost 5 bases, and 20 bases had no gene match.

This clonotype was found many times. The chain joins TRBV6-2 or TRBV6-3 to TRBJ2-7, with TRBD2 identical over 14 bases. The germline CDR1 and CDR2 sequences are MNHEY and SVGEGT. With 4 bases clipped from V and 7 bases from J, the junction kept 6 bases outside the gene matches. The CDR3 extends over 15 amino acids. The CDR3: CASSSGLAGVGEQYF. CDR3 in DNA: TGTGCCAGCAGTTCGGGACTAGCGGGAGTTGGTGAGCAGTACTTC.

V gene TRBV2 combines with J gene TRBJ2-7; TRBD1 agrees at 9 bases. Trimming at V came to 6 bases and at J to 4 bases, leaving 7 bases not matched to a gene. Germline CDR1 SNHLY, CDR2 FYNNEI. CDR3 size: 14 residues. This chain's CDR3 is CASSAWTGEYEQYF. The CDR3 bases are TGTGCCAGCAGCGCCTGGACAGGGGAGTACGAGCAGTACTTC.

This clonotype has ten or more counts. The CDR3 DNA reads TGTGCCAGCAGCCCCTCCCCCCAAGAGACCCAGTACTTC. It translates to CASSPSPQETQYF. This chain links TRBV7-3 with TRBJ2-5; D is unclear. The CDR3 runs 13 residues. V dropped 5 bases and J dropped 1 base, with 8 bases sitting between them. CDR1 and CDR2 from the germline V gene are SGHTA and FQGTGA.

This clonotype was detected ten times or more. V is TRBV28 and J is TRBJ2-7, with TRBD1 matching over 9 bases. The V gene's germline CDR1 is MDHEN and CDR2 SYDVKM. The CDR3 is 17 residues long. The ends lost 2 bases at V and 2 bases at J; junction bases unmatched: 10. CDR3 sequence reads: CASSLIPLRQGAYEQYF. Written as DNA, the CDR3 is TGTGCCAGCAGTTTAATACCCTTGCGACAGGGGGCCTACGAGCAGTACTTC.

CDR3 in DNA: TGCAGTGCTAGAGAGGGGGGCTTCAACACCGGGGAGCTGTTTTTT. Its protein product is CSAREGGFNTGELFF. V usage is TRBV20-1 and J usage is TRBJ2-2, with D perhaps being TRBD1 or TRBD2 (6 bases each). The CDR3 runs 15 residues. Germline V gene lookup returns CDR1 DFQATT and CDR2 SNEGSKA (reference sequence). Deletions cut 0 bases from V and 2 bases from J, with 10 bases between.

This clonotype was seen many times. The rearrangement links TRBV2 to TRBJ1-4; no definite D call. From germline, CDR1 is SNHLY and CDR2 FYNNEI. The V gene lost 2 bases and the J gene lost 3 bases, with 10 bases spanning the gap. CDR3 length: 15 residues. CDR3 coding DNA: TGTGCCAGCAGTGAAATTACGCAGTCTAATGAAAAACTGTTTTTT. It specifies CASSEITQSNEKLFF.

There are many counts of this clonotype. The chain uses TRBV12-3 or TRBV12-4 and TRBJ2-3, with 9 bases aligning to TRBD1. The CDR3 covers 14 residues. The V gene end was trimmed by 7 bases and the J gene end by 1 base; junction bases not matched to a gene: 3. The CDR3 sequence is CASKDRGGTDTQYF. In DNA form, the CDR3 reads TGTGCCAGCAAAGACAGGGGGGGCACAGATACGCAGTATTTT.

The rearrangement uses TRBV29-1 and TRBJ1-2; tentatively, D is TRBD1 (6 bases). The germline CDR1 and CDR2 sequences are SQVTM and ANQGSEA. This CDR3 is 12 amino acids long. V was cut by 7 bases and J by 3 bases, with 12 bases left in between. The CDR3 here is CSALGADYGYTF. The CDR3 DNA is TGCAGCGCTCTGGGGGCGGACTATGGCTACACCTTC.

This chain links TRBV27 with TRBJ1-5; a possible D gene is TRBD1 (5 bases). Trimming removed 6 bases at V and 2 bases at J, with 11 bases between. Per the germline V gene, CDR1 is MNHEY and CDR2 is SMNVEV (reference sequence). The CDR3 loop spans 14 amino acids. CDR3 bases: TGTGCCAGCAGATATAGGGGAGGCAATCAGCCCCAGCATTTT. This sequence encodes CASRYRGGNQPQHF.

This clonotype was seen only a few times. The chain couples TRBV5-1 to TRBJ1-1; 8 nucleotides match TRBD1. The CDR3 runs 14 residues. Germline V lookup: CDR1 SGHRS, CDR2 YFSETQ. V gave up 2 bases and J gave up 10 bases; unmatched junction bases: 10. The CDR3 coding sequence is TGCGCCAGCAGCTTCGTCTCAGGGGGCTTATCAGCTTTCTTT. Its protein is CASSFVSGGLSAFF.

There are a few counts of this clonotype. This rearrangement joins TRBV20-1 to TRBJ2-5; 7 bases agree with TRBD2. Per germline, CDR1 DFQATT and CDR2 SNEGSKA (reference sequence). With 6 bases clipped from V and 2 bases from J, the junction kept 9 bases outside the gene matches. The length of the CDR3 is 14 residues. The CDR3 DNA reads TGCAGTGCCCGGAGTAGTAGCGGGCAAGAGACCCAGTACTTC. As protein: CSARSSSGQETQYF.

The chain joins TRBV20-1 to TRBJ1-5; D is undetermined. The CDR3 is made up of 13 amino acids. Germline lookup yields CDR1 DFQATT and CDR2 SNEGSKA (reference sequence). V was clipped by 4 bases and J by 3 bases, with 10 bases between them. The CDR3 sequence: CSATPVNNQPQHF. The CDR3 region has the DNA TGCAGTGCTACGCCTGTCAACAATCAGCCCCAGCATTTT.

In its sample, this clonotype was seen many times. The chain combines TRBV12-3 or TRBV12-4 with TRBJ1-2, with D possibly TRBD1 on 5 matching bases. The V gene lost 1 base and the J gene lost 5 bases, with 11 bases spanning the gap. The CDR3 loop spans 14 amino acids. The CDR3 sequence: CASSLDSGRYGYTF. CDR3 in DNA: TGTGCCAGCAGTTTAGATTCAGGGAGGTATGGCTACACCTTC.

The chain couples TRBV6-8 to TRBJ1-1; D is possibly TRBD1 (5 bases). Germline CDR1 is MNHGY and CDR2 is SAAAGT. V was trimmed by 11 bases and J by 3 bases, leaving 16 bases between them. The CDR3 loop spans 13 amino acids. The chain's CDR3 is CASRAGRYTEAFF. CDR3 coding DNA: TGTGCCTCCCGAGCGGGGCGTTACACTGAAGCTTTCTTT.

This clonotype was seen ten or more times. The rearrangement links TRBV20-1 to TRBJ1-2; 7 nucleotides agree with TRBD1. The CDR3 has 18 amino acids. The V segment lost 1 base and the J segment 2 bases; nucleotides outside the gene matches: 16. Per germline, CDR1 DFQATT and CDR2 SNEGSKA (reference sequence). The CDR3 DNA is TGCAGTGCTAGAGGCCCAGACAGGGACCCTAAACGCAACTATGGCTACACCTTC. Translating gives CSARGPDRDPKRNYGYTF.

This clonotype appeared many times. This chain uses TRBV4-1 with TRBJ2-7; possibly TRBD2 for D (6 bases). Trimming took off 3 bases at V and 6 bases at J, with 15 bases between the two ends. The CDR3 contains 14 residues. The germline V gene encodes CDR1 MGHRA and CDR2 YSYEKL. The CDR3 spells CASSQGGWDLEQYF. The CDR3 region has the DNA TGCGCCAGCAGCCAGGGGGGATGGGACCTCGAGCAGTACTTC.

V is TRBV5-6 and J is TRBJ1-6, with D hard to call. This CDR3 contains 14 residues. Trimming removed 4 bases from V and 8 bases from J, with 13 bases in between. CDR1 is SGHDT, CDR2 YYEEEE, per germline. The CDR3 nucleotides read TGTGCCAGCAGCCTTGACGCCCTAGATTCACCCCTCCACTTT. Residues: CASSLDALDSPLHF.